A single sample gave rise to the 12 T cell receptor beta chains below, sequenced in a study of Graves' ophthalmopathy and Graves' hyperthyroidism. Scientists amplified the TCR beta CDR3 regions from RNA transcripts. The first round was an RT-PCR with HTBI primers, and the second round was a multiplex PCR. MiXCR, run by TCRdb on the multiplex PCR reads, gives a single entry per CDR3 protein. The table lists around 1.1 million distinct CDR3 sequences, approximately 35% of them singletons. Sequences were obtained from peripheral blood or thyroid tissue (not recorded which). These receptors were obtained from an adult man with Graves' hyperthyroidism.

The chain links TRBV12-3 or TRBV12-4 to TRBJ1-2, with D perhaps matching TRBD1 (5 bases). The CDR3 runs 13 residues. V lost 6 bases and J lost 10, with 18 bases in between. The CDR3 bases are TGTGCCAGCAGCCCCAGCACAGAAGGGGTCTACACCTTC. Translation gives CASSPSTEGVYTF.

The chain carries TRBV20-1 and TRBJ1-1; D remains unclear. This CDR3 spans 13 amino acids. The germline V and J ends were trimmed by 2 bases and 4 bases, with 11 bases remaining between them. Germline CDR1 is DFQATT and CDR2 is SNEGSKA (reference sequence). This CDR3 is CSARPSLSTEAFF. The CDR3 DNA reads as TGCAGTGCTAGACCTTCTCTCAGCACTGAAGCTTTCTTT.

This clonotype was detected a few times. The V and J genes are TRBV12-3 or TRBV12-4 and TRBJ2-7; D is possibly TRBD1 (6 bases). The CDR3 has 13 amino acids. V gave up 6 bases and J gave up 4 bases, with 13 bases separating them. The CDR3 loop reads CASRPGVGYEQYF. Written as DNA, the CDR3 is TGTGCCAGCAGACCAGGGGTAGGGTACGAGCAGTACTTC.

The V call is TRBV29-1, the J call TRBJ1-2; 7 bases are a match to TRBD1. Germline V gene sequence: CDR1 SQVTM, CDR2 ANQGSEA. The CDR3 runs to 13 residues. The V segment lost 7 bases and the J segment 5 bases; nucleotides outside the gene matches: 10. The CDR3 is CSGHGTAIYGYTF. The DNA of the CDR3 is TGCAGCGGCCACGGGACAGCGATTTATGGCTACACCTTC. The variable domain in full, completed from reference TRBV29-1 and TRBJ1-2, reads SAVISQKPSRDICQRGTSLTIQCQVDSQVTMMFWYRQQPGQSLTLIATANQGSEATYESGFVIDKFPISRPNLTFSTLTVSNMSPEDSSIYLCSGHGTAIYGYTFGSGTRLTVV.

The CDR3 nucleotides are TGCGCCAGCAGCTCCTCAGGGGCGAATGGCTACACCTTC. Translating gives CASSSSGANGYTF. The J gene is TRBJ1-2, the V gene TRBV5-1, with D possibly matching TRBD1 (6 bases). The CDR3 length is 13 residues. From germline, CDR1 is SGHRS and CDR2 YFSETQ. V gave up 3 bases and J gave up 6 bases, with 12 bases separating them. The full variable domain, with the rest looked up from reference TRBV5-1 and TRBJ1-2, is KAGVTQTPRYLIKTRGQQVTLSCSPISGHRSVSWYQQTPGQGLQFLFEYFSETQRNKGNFPGRFSGRQFSNSRSEMNVSTLELGDSALYLCASSSSGANGYTFGSGTRLTVV.

Here the CDR3 DNA reads TGTGCCATCAGTGAGTCCGCGGCGACCGATCAGCCCCAGTACTTC. Its protein is CAISESAATDQPQYF. V usage is TRBV10-3 and J usage is TRBJ2-5, with no clear D. In germline, CDR1 is ENHRY, CDR2 SYGVKD. This CDR3 contains 15 residues. The V end was cut by 0 bases, the J end by 9 bases, with 17 bases between.

The rearrangement links TRBV29-1 to TRBJ2-7; TRBD2 agrees at 11 bases. V dropped 7 bases and J dropped 6; count of bases not matched to a gene: 2. Germline CDR1 is SQVTM and CDR2 is ANQGSEA. The CDR3 contains 11 residues. The DNA for the CDR3 is TGCAGCGGGGGGACTAGCGGCGAGCAGTACTTC. Protein: CSGGTSGEQYF.

This clonotype has a count of ten or more. The V call is TRBV7-9, the J call TRBJ2-7; the D call may be TRBD1 or TRBD2 (5 bases each). This CDR3 is 16 amino acids long. Germline V lookup: CDR1 SEHNR, CDR2 FQNEAQ (reference sequence). Trimming cost V 4 bases and J 4 bases, with 20 bases left between them. The CDR3 DNA reads TGTGCCAGCAGCTACCCGGGGACGGGCAGGGTATACGAGCAGTACTTC. Protein product: CASSYPGTGRVYEQYF.

The J gene is TRBJ2-7, the V gene TRBV20-1; the D gene is possibly TRBD1 (6 bases). CDR3 length equals 14 residues. V lost 2 bases and J lost 1, with 12 bases in between. In germline, CDR1 is DFQATT, CDR2 SNEGSKA (reference sequence). The CDR3, as DNA: TGCAGTGCTAGATCACGACAGGCTTCCTACGAGCAGTACTTC. As protein: CSARSRQASYEQYF.

In regard to this clonotype: Given the absence of the conserved phenylalanine or tryptophan at the CDR3 end, a read error is likely. Because the CDR3's place on the DNA is in doubt, the DNA is left out and the CDR3 is given as listed by TCRdb. V and J are TRBV29-1 and TRBJ1-1. Including both end residues, the CDR3 is 8 amino acids long. Per germline, CDR1 SQVTM and CDR2 ANQGSEA. CDR3 loop: CSVGLSSS.

The chain links TRBV25-1 to TRBJ1-6; tentative D call: TRBD1 (5 bases). The CDR3 spans 14 residues. The V and J ends lost 6 bases and 9 bases respectively, with 15 bases between them. CDR1 MGHDK and CDR2 SYGVNS come from the germline V gene. DNA of the CDR3: TGTGCCAGCAGCCCGACAAGGGGCGGTTCACCCCTCCACTTT. Translated, it gives CASSPTRGGSPLHF.

Ten or more counts support this clonotype. The chain carries TRBV15 and TRBJ1-1; D gene ambiguous. The germline V gene has CDR1 LNHNV and CDR2 YYDKDF (reference sequence). Deletions cut 0 bases from V and 7 bases from J, with 9 bases between. There are 13 residues in the CDR3. The chain's CDR3 is CATSRDGGNEAFF. The CDR3 region has the DNA TGTGCCACCAGCAGAGATGGCGGTAATGAAGCTTTCTTT.